This TCR beta chain was sequenced during a study of blood T cell repertoires in COVID-19. Whole-study context: Specimens from acute and convalescent COVID-19 originated in the United States, Italy and Spain.

This CDR3 spans 13 amino acids. Trimming shortened V by 0 bases and J by 8 bases, and 5 bases separated the two germline ends. The germline gives CDR1 LGHNA, CDR2 YSLEER. All recovered Cohort 3 donors got two negative PCRs, got clearance, or saw symptom resolution. Assay: immunoSEQ multiplex PCR; the TCRdb copy retains only in-frame clones and omits some. Here the sample spans some 390,000 clones, over 85% being singletons. This chain connects TRBV4-3 to TRBJ1-6; D is ambiguous. This receptor was taken from a woman in her twenties or thirties who had recovered from COVID-19. Sequenced material: PBMCs or T cells enriched from blood (not recorded which). Written as DNA, the CDR3 is TGCGCCAGCAGCCAAGATCGGGATTCACCCCTCCACTTT. Translating gives CASSQDRDSPLHF.